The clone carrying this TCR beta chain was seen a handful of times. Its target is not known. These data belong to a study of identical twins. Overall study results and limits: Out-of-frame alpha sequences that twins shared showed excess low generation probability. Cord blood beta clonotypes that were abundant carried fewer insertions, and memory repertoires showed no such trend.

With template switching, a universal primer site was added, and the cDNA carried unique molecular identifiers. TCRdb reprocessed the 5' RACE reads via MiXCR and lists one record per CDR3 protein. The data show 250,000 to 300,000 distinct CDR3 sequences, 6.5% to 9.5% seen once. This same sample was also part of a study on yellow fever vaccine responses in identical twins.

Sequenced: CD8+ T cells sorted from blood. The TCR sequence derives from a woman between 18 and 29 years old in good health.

The CDR3 bases are TGTGCCAGCAGCTCGTGGACTAGCGGAGGATTGGAGACCCAGTACTTC. It yields the protein CASSSWTSGGLETQYF. V and J are TRBV5-6 and TRBJ2-5; 10 bases line up with TRBD2. Germline CDR1 SGHDT, CDR2 YYEEEE. The CDR3 has 16 amino acids. With V trimmed by 3 bases and J by 5 bases, 10 bases remained unmatched.